One sample yielded the 32 T cell receptor beta chains listed below, sequenced in a study of kidney transplant recipient with SARS-CoV-2 infection. Each CDR3 protein is one row after TCRdb ran MiXCR on the reads. The table shows 200,000 to 300,000 distinct CDR3 sequences, with under 35% occurring only once. The specimen comprised a blood sample, sampled at baseline and on day 111 from a kidney transplant recipient. Receptor source: a male patient in his thirties who had COVID-19 and was a kidney transplant recipient. Some T cells may originate from the graft donor.

The sample holds many counts of this clonotype. The chain couples TRBV12-3 or TRBV12-4 to TRBJ1-2; D is unclear. The CDR3 totals 17 residues. Trimming pared 5 bases from V and 4 bases from J, leaving 23 bases between. The CDR3 region has the DNA TGTGCCAGCAGTGTAAAGCGCAGCTTCCGAAAGACCTATGGCTACACCTTC. Translating it yields CASSVKRSFRKTYGYTF.

The sample holds a few counts of this clonotype. This rearrangement joins TRBV19 to TRBJ2-1; possibly TRBD1 for D (6 bases). There are 17 residues in the CDR3. V lost 3 bases to trimming and J lost 0 bases, with 15 bases between them. In germline, CDR1 is LNHDA, CDR2 SQIVND (reference sequence). CDR3 in amino acids: CASSIGWGQSSYNEQFF. As DNA, the CDR3 is TGTGCCAGTAGTATTGGATGGGGGCAGAGCTCCTACAATGAGCAGTTCTTC. Together with reference TRBV19 and TRBJ2-1, the CDR3 gives the full variable domain: DGGITQSPKYLFRKEGQNVTLSCEQNLNHDAMYWYRQDPGQGLRLIYYSQIVNDFQKGDIAEGYSVSREKKESFPLTVTSAQKNPTAFYLCASSIGWGQSSYNEQFFGPGTRLTVL.

This clonotype was counted many times. The chain couples TRBV7-8 to TRBJ2-7, with 12 bases that match TRBD2. Germline CDR1 and CDR2: SGHVS and FQNEAQ. CDR3 length equals 15 residues. The V gene end was trimmed by 4 bases and the J gene end by 7 bases; junction bases not matched to a gene: 8. CDR3 DNA sequence: TGTGCCAGCAGCTCCTCTAGCGGGAGGGCGGGGGAGCAGTACTTC. This codes for CASSSSSGRAGEQYF.

For this clonotype: This could be a read error, since a much larger clone is one nucleotide away. This rearrangement joins TRBV12-3 or TRBV12-4 to TRBJ2-7; a possible D gene is TRBD1 (5 bases). This CDR3 has 15 residues. The CDR3 sequence is CANSPYVTEEHEQYF. DNA for the CDR3: TGTGCCAACAGTCCATACGTGACAGAGGAGCACGAGCAGTACTTC.

This clonotype was detected ten times or more. The rearrangement uses TRBV7-8 and TRBJ2-4; D might be TRBD2 (7 bases). The CDR3 loop spans 16 amino acids. Trimming left V 1 base short and J 13 bases short, with 23 bases between. Germline CDR1 is SGHVS and CDR2 is FQNEAQ. The CDR3 reads CASSLEGGVRRREQYF. As DNA, the CDR3 is TGTGCCAGCAGCTTAGAGGGGGGGGTCCGCAGGCGGGAGCAGTACTTC. Full variable domain (remainder filled in from reference TRBV7-8 and TRBJ2-4): GAGVSQSPRYKVAKRGQDVALRCDPISGHVSLFWYQQALGQGPEFLTYFQNEAQLDKSGLPSDRFFAERPEGSVSTLKIQRTQQEDSAVYLCASSLEGGVRRREQYFGAGTRLSVL.

A note on this clonotype: A much larger clonotype is one base distant, so this may be a read error. This rearrangement joins TRBV6-2 or TRBV6-3 to TRBJ1-2; no clear D gene. This CDR3 spans 17 amino acids. V was trimmed by 5 bases and J by 4 bases, leaving 23 bases between them. Germline V CDR1 and CDR2: MNHEY, SVGEGT. The CDR3 nucleotides read TGTGCCAGCAGTCTGAGTCGCTGCATCGGAAAGACCTATGGCTACACCTTC. This gives the protein CASSLSRCIGKTYGYTF.

As for this clonotype: Being one base from a much bigger clone, this may be a read error. This chain joins TRBV5-1 and TRBJ2-2, with D unclear. Germline values: CDR1 SGHRS, CDR2 YFSETQ. The CDR3 totals 15 residues. Trimming left V 5 bases short and J 4 bases short, with 15 bases between. CDR3 amino acids: CASSWKAESTGELFF. CDR3 in DNA: TGCGCCAGCAGTTGGAAGGCAGAGAGCACCGGGGAGCTGTTTTTT. Together with reference TRBV5-1 and TRBJ2-2, the CDR3 gives the full variable domain: KAGVTQTPRYLIKTRGQQVTLSCSPISGHRSVSWYQQTPGQGLQFLFEYFSETQRNKGNFPGRFSGRQFSNSRSEMNVSTLELGDSALYLCASSWKAESTGELFFGEGSRLTVL.

For this clonotype: A much larger clone lies one base from this, so it may be a read error. The chain carries TRBV20-1 and TRBJ1-6; D gene unclear. The V gene's germline CDR1 is DFQATT and CDR2 SNEGSKA (reference sequence). V was trimmed by 7 bases and J by 5 bases, leaving 15 bases between them. The CDR3 loop spans 14 amino acids. In DNA, the CDR3 is TGCAGTGTTCAGCGGGGTCCTAATAATTCACCCCTCCACTTT. Translating gives CSVQRGPNNSPLHF.

This clonotype was seen at least ten times. V and J are TRBV20-1 and TRBJ2-3; D possibly corresponds to TRBD2 (7 bases). Germline lookup yields CDR1 DFQATT and CDR2 SNEGSKA (reference sequence). The CDR3 length is 15 residues. V lost 5 bases, J lost 1 base, and 16 bases lay in between. The CDR3 nucleotides read TGCAGTGCTCCCCTTGGGGGGGGCGGCACAGATACGCAGTATTTT. Translated: CSAPLGGGGTDTQYF.

This clonotype was found many times. The chain has TRBV7-2 and TRBJ1-1, with D possibly matching TRBD1 (6 bases). The CDR3 loop spans 14 amino acids. Per germline, CDR1 SGHTA and CDR2 FQGNSA. The V gene lost 2 bases and the J gene lost 3 bases, with 10 bases spanning the gap. The CDR3 sequence is CASSLLGGHTEAFF. CDR3 nucleotides: TGTGCCAGCAGCTTATTGGGGGGGCACACTGAAGCTTTCTTT.

As regards this clonotype: With a far larger clone one base away, a read error is the likely cause. This chain uses TRBV27 with TRBJ2-1; a weak D match, TRBD1 (5 bases). The assigned J gene may be wrong: the sequence end matches TRBJ2-7 better. Germline V gives CDR1 MNHEY, CDR2 SMNVEV (reference sequence). The CDR3 runs to 14 residues. For the CDR3, the DNA is TGTGCCAGCAGTTTACAGGACACCTCCTACGAGCAGTACTTC. Translated, it gives CASSLQDTSYEQYF.

This clonotype has ten or more counts. This sequence joins TRBV20-1 and TRBJ2-7; D is possibly TRBD2 (6 bases). The CDR3 is 14 residues long. The germline CDR1 and CDR2 sequences are DFQATT and SNEGSKA (reference sequence). The V gene lost 0 bases and the J gene lost 3 bases, with 12 bases spanning the gap. For the CDR3, the DNA is TGCAGTGCTAGAGATCGGGAGACTAGCTACGAGCAGTACTTC. Its protein is CSARDRETSYEQYF.

In its sample, this clonotype was seen many times. The chain combines TRBV25-1 with TRBJ1-2; D gene uncertain. Germline V gives CDR1 MGHDK, CDR2 SYGVNS. This CDR3 comprises 17 residues. Trimming left V 3 bases short and J 4 bases short, with 21 bases between. The CDR3 is CASSDNKELGKTYGYTF. CDR3 nucleotides: TGTGCCAGCAGTGATAATAAAGAACTGGGAAAGACCTATGGCTACACCTTC.

A word on this clonotype: Being one base from a much bigger clone, this may be a read error. This chain links TRBV4-1 with TRBJ1-1; D may be TRBD1 (6 bases). The V end lost 0 bases, the J end lost 1 base, and 12 bases lay between the germline ends. The germline V gene has CDR1 MGHRA and CDR2 YSYEKL. The CDR3 has 16 amino acids. CDR3: CASSQEGAASNTEAFF. Here the CDR3 DNA reads TGCGCCAGCAGCCAAGAGGGGGCAGCCTCGAACACTGAAGCTTTCTTT.

This clonotype was observed at least ten times. The gene calls are TRBV6-4 and TRBJ1-6; no clear D. CDR3 size: 14 residues. Germline CDR1 reads MRHNA; CDR2 reads SNTAGT. V gave up 6 bases and J gave up 5 bases, with 11 bases separating them. The CDR3, as DNA: TGTGCCAGCAGCCAGGAGCTTAATAATTCACCCCTCCACTTT. It translates to CASSQELNNSPLHF.

The chain has TRBV2 and TRBJ2-5; D remains ambiguous. Germline V gene sequence: CDR1 SNHLY, CDR2 FYNNEI. The V end lost 6 bases, the J end lost 1 base, and 12 bases lay between the germline ends. There are 14 residues in the CDR3. The CDR3 loop is CASSGLRSQETQYF. DNA of the CDR3: TGTGCCAGCAGCGGTCTTAGGTCCCAAGAGACCCAGTACTTC. Combining the CDR3 with reference TRBV2 and TRBJ2-5 gives the whole variable domain EPEVTQTPSHQVTQMGQEVILRCVPISNHLYFYWYRQILGQKVEFLVSFYNNEISEKSEIFDDQFSVERPDGSNFTLKIRSTKLEDSAMYFCASSGLRSQETQYFGPGTRLLVL.

The table lists this clonotype with a count of one. A clone one base away is much larger, so this may be a read error. In this CDR3 the conserved last residue, phenylalanine or tryptophan, is missing, so a read error is likely. Because the CDR3's place on the DNA is in doubt, the DNA is left out and the CDR3 is given as listed by TCRdb. The CDR3 here is CASSLGVTSYEQCV. The V gene is TRBV5-1, the J gene TRBJ2-4; whether TRBD2, the table's D call, matches the DNA was not checked. Germline V gene sequence: CDR1 SGHRS, CDR2 YFSETQ. Termini included, the CDR3 measures 14 amino acids.

This clonotype was seen many times. V is TRBV24-1 and J is TRBJ1-5; D unresolved. The CDR3 totals 12 residues. Germline V CDR1 and CDR2: KGHDR, SFDVKD. Trimming removed 3 bases from V and 8 bases from J, with 7 bases in between. CDR3 protein: CATSDIEEPQHF. The CDR3 nucleotides are TGTGCCACCAGTGATATAGAGGAGCCCCAGCATTTT.

This clonotype was seen just once. A much larger clone differs by one base, so this may be a read error. V usage is TRBV7-6 and J usage is TRBJ1-2; D gene ambiguous. The CDR3 extends over 17 amino acids. Between the trimmed V and J ends, which lost 5 bases and 4 bases, there was a span of 23 bases. Germline CDR1 SGHVS, CDR2 FNYEAQ. The CDR3, as DNA: TGTGCCAGCAGCCTCGAAAGTGAATCTCGAAAGACCTATGGCTACACCTTC. Translating gives CASSLESESRKTYGYTF.

The sample holds a few counts of this clonotype. In DNA form, the CDR3 reads TGCAGTGCTAGTTTGGGCGGTTACACAGATACGCAGTATTTT. The encoded protein is CSASLGGYTDTQYF. The chain combines TRBV20-1 with TRBJ2-3; no reliable D call. In germline, CDR1 is DFQATT, CDR2 SNEGSKA (reference sequence). This CDR3 has 14 amino acids. The V end was cut by 3 bases, the J end by 2 bases, with 12 bases between.

This clonotype was counted ten times or more. A junction boundary mismatches the germline segment, possibly from a read error. The rearrangement links TRBV6-2 or TRBV6-3 to TRBJ2-6; D is undetermined. In germline, CDR1 is MNHEY, CDR2 SVGEGT. The CDR3 covers 16 residues. CDR3 nucleotides: TGTGCCAGCAGTAGCCCGAAGTGGTGCTACAAAGTCGGGCCAACGTTC. Its protein product is CASSSPKWCYKVGPTF.

With regard to this clonotype: This clone may be a read error of a much larger clone one base away. The chain combines TRBV5-5 with TRBJ1-2; D unclear. The V gene lost 7 bases and the J gene lost 4 bases, with 23 bases spanning the gap. Per germline, CDR1 SGHKS and CDR2 YYEKEE (reference sequence). The CDR3 consists of 16 residues. As DNA, the CDR3 is TGTGCCAGCGAGGCAAGTGTCTCGCGAAAGACCTATGGCTACACCTTC. It encodes CASEASVSRKTYGYTF.

The chain employs TRBV5-1 and TRBJ2-3; possibly TRBD2 for D (6 bases). The CDR3 has 15 amino acids. The V gene's germline CDR1 is SGHRS and CDR2 YFSETQ. V lost 6 bases and J lost 1, with 15 bases in between. The CDR3 sequence: CASNLLTSRTDTQYF. CDR3 DNA sequence: TGCGCCAGCAATCTGTTGACTAGTCGCACAGATACGCAGTATTTT.

The sample holds one count of this clonotype. This sequence may be a read error, since a much larger clone differs from it by one base. The chain couples TRBV9 to TRBJ2-5, with a weak D call TRBD2 (6 bases). Germline V gives CDR1 SGDLS, CDR2 YYNGEE. CDR3 size: 16 residues. CDR3: CASSVDSGGWGETQHF. CDR3 bases: TGTGCCAGCAGCGTAGATAGCGGAGGGTGGGGAGAGACCCAGCACTTC.

Concerning this clonotype itself: It may be a read error: a sequence one base away is much more abundant. The chain has TRBV9 and TRBJ1-3; the D gene is possibly TRBD1 (6 bases). Germline assignment: CDR1 SGDLS and CDR2 YYNGEE. CDR3 size: 14 residues. With 3 bases removed from V and 6 bases from J, the gap between germline ends came to 13 bases. The CDR3 sequence: CASSGGQTENTIYF. The CDR3 DNA reads as TGTGCCAGCAGCGGAGGACAGACTGAAAACACCATATATTTT. Filled out from reference TRBV9 and TRBJ1-3, the complete variable domain reads DSGVTQTPKHLITATGQRVTLRCSPRSGDLSVYWYQQSLDQGLQFLIQYYNGEERAKGNILERFSAQQFPDLHSELNLSSLELGDSALYFCASSGGQTENTIYFGEGSWLTVV.

This clonotype was picked up many times. CDR3 amino acids: CASSLSQPRGNIQYF. CDR3 nucleotide sequence: TGTGCCAGCAGTTTGAGCCAACCGCGGGGAAACATTCAGTACTTC. The chain links TRBV6-8 to TRBJ2-4; D might be TRBD2 (6 bases). Germline V CDR1 and CDR2: MNHGY, SAAAGT. This CDR3 has 15 amino acids. The V and J ends lost 4 bases and 6 bases respectively, with 16 bases between them.

This clonotype was recorded at least ten times. The rearrangement joins TRBV12-2 to TRBJ1-2. TRBV12-2 is flagged as a pseudogene. The CDR3 covers 17 residues. CDR3 DNA sequence: TGTGCAAGTCGCGTATTAGTGACTCCACGAAAGACCTATGGCTACACCTTC. It yields the protein CASRVLVTPRKTYGYTF.

In its sample, this clonotype was seen once. Just one base apart from a much larger clone, this may be a read error. The V and J genes are TRBV20-1 and TRBJ2-4, with D perhaps TRBD2 (6 bases). This CDR3 contains 15 residues. The germline CDR1 and CDR2 sequences are DFQATT and SNEGSKA (reference sequence). The CDR3 region has the DNA TGCGGTGCTAGAGGGGCTAGCGTAGGCAAAAACATTCAGTACTTC. This codes for CGARGASVGKNIQYF.

This clonotype occurred many times. The V call is TRBV6-2 or TRBV6-3, the J call TRBJ1-5; D is unresolved. Germline-derived CDR1 and CDR2 are MNHEY and SVGEGT. The CDR3 loop spans 14 amino acids. V was shortened by 2 bases and J by 1 base, with 6 bases between the two germline ends. The CDR3 nucleotides are TGTGCCAGCAGTTACAGTAGGAGCAATCAGCCCCAGCATTTT. Residues: CASSYSRSNQPQHF.

Points on this clonotype: This may be a read error: a much more frequent sequence differs by one nucleotide. The CDR3 region has the DNA TGTGCCAGCAGCTTCAAAATGTTTACCCGAGAGACCTATGGCTACACCTTC. It is translated as CASSFKMFTRETYGYTF. The V gene is TRBV7-8, the J gene TRBJ1-2; D is undetermined. The CDR3 has 17 amino acids. The germline V gene encodes CDR1 SGHVS and CDR2 FQNEAQ. Trimming left V 3 bases short and J 4 bases short, with 21 bases between.

This clonotype was detected only a few times. The chain combines TRBV4-1 with TRBJ2-3; possibly TRBD1 or TRBD2 for D (6 bases each). The CDR3 spans 18 residues. Germline loops: CDR1 MGHRA, CDR2 YSYEKL. The V end lost 6 bases, the J end lost 0 bases, and 22 bases lay between the germline ends. CDR3: CASRKGGGGGLSTDTQYF. In DNA, the CDR3 is TGCGCCAGCAGAAAGGGGGGTGGGGGCGGACTTAGCACAGATACGCAGTATTTT.

Turning to this clonotype: A much larger clone differs by one base, so this may be a read error. The rearrangement links TRBV10-3 to TRBJ1-3; D unresolved. This CDR3 contains 12 residues. Germline values: CDR1 ENHRY, CDR2 SYGVKD. In DNA form, the CDR3 reads TGTGCCATCGGGAGCTCTGGATACACCATATATTTT. It yields the protein CAIGSSGYTIYF.